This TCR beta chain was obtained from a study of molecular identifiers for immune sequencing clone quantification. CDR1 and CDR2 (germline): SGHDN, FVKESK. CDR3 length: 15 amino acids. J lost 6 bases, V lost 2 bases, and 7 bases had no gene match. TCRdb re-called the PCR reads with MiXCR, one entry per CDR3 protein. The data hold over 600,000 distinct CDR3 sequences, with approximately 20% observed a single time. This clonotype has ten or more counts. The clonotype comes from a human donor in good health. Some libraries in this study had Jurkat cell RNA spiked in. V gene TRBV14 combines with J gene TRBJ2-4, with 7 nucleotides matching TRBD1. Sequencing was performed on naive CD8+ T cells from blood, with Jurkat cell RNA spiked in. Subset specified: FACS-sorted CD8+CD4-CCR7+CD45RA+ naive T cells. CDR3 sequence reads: CASSQTTGRLNIQYF. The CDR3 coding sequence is TGTGCCAGCAGCCAAACGACAGGGCGTCTAAACATTCAGTACTTC.